A single T cell receptor beta chain is shown here with its context. Noted treatment: randomized to nivolumab then ipilimumab (arm A) or the reverse (arm B). TCRdb's copy holds only in-frame clones and misses some; the assay was immunoSEQ multiplex PCR. This table holds 35,000 to 40,000 clones, around nine tenths found once. CDR1 and CDR2 (germline): MDHEN, SYDVKM. The germline V and J ends were trimmed by 2 bases and 5 bases, with 15 bases remaining between them. The length of the CDR3 is 15 residues. These data are taken from a study of sequential checkpoint blockade in melanoma. This receptor was identified in a human donor with melanoma. The sequencing here drew on CD8+ T cells sorted from blood (inferred from file names), taken from a patient given nivolumab and ipilimumab in sequence. The rearrangement joins TRBV28 to TRBJ1-2; the D is unclear. The CDR3 nucleotides read TGTGCCAGCAGTTTAACAGTTCTACCTATATATGGCTACACCTTC. Amino acids: CASSLTVLPIYGYTF.